The rows below give T cell receptor beta chains drawn from one sample of a study of shared clonotypes between healthy human individuals. Sequencing was performed with immunoSEQ multiplex PCR; in TCRdb, only in-frame clones are kept and a portion is missing. This table holds millions of clones, more than 90% found once. The sequencing sample was made of naive CD4+ T cells sorted from blood. The receptors shown here come from a man aged 18 to 30 in good health. Both conserved end residues are part of each CDR3. Fields, in order: clone size, V gene, J gene, D gene, CDR3 DNA, CDR3 protein. A D gene is named only where the DNA matches it firmly. The size field is filled for only some rows; it gives once, few, many or a size class.

size: .
V: TRBV7-6
J: TRBJ2-1
D: .
DNA: TGTGCCAGCACCCCGTTAGTATCGAATGAGCAGTTCTTC
CDR3: CASTPLVSNEQFF

size: .
V: TRBV19
J: TRBJ1-6
D: TRBD1
DNA: TGTGCCAGTAGTATAGACGGGACAGGGGATTCACCCCTCCACTTT
CDR3: CASSIDGTGDSPLHF

size: .
V: TRBV10-2
J: TRBJ1-4
D: .
DNA: TGCGCCAGCAGTGTTCAGGGAGTGGGGGGTGAAAAACTGTTTTTT
CDR3: CASSVQGVGGEKLFF

size: .
V: TRBV2
J: TRBJ1-2
D: .
DNA: TGTGCCAGCAGTGGTGACGGGATTGGCTACACCTTC
CDR3: CASSGDGIGYTF

size: .
V: TRBV2
J: TRBJ2-5
D: TRBD1
DNA: TGTGCCAGCAGGGGGGACAGGTCCCAAGAGACCCAGTACTTC
CDR3: CASRGDRSQETQYF

size: .
V: TRBV9
J: TRBJ2-4
D: .
DNA: TGTGCCAGCAGCGTATCCCCGGGTAACATTCAGTACTTC
CDR3: CASSVSPGNIQYF

size: .
V: TRBV21-1
J: TRBJ2-7
D: .
DNA: TGTGCCAGCAGCAAAGTGACTAGCGGATCCTACGAGCAGTACTTC
CDR3: CASSKVTSGSYEQYF

size: .
V: TRBV19
J: TRBJ2-3
D: .
DNA: TGTGCCAGTAGTATAGATCTAGGACGGAACACAGATACGCAGTATTTT
CDR3: CASSIDLGRNTDTQYF

size: .
V: TRBV30
J: TRBJ2-5
D: TRBD1
DNA: TGTGCCTGGACCGACAGGGGGCCTCAAGAGACCCAGTACTTC
CDR3: CAWTDRGPQETQYF

size: few
V: TRBV30
J: TRBJ1-5
D: .
DNA: TGTGCCTGCTCTCAAGGGAGGGATCAGCCCCAGCATTTT
CDR3: CACSQGRDQPQHF

size: .
V: TRBV27
J: TRBJ2-7
D: .
DNA: TGTGCCAGCAAGGGTAGTGGGCGTTGGAGAACCTACGAGCAGTACTTC
CDR3: CASKGSGRWRTYEQYF

size: .
V: TRBV5-1
J: TRBJ2-2
D: TRBD1
DNA: TGCGCCAGCAGCCCAGGACAGGAACCGCCCGGGGAGCTGTTTTTT
CDR3: CASSPGQEPPGELFF

size: .
V: TRBV6-5
J: TRBJ1-2
D: .
DNA: TGTGCCAGCAGTTACCCAGGGACTGGCTACACCTTC
CDR3: CASSYPGTGYTF

size: .
V: TRBV6-1
J: TRBJ2-2
D: .
DNA: TGTGCCAGCAGGCCAGGGGCGAACACCGGGGAGCTGTTTTTT
CDR3: CASRPGANTGELFF

size: once
V: TRBV25-1
J: TRBJ1-6
D: .
DNA: TGTGCCAGCAGTCCCGCCCCGGGTCAAGAGGATAATTCACCCCTCCACTTT
CDR3: CASSPAPGQEDNSPLHF

size: .
V: TRBV6-5
J: TRBJ2-7
D: .
DNA: TGTGCCAGCAGTTACATCGGGGGCTCCTCCTACGAGCAGTACTTC
CDR3: CASSYIGGSSYEQYF

size: .
V: TRBV11-2
J: TRBJ2-7
D: TRBD1
DNA: TGTGCCAGCAGCTTAAGATCGGACAGGGGGTCCGAGCAGTACTTC
CDR3: CASSLRSDRGSEQYF

size: .
V: TRBV6-1
J: TRBJ1-5
D: TRBD1
DNA: TGTGCCAGCAAACAGGGGGCAACGAGCAATCAGCCCCAGCATTTT
CDR3: CASKQGATSNQPQHF

size: .
V: TRBV10-3
J: TRBJ1-4
D: .
DNA: TGTGCCATCAGTGATGGCAGTGGGGAAAAACTGTTTTTT
CDR3: CAISDGSGEKLFF

size: .
V: TRBV19
J: TRBJ1-2
D: TRBD1
DNA: TGTGCCAGTAGAAGGACAGGGGGCGGCTACACCTTC
CDR3: CASRRTGGGYTF

size: .
V: TRBV4-1
J: TRBJ1-2
D: .
DNA: TGCGCCAGCAGCCAAGAGACCAGGGGTTATGGCTACACCTTC
CDR3: CASSQETRGYGYTF

size: .
V: TRBV28
J: TRBJ1-2
D: .
DNA: TGTGCCAGCAGTGGGCCCGAGATTACTGATAACTATGGCTACACCTTC
CDR3: CASSGPEITDNYGYTF

size: .
V: TRBV7-2
J: TRBJ2-3
D: TRBD2
DNA: TGTGCCAGCAGCTTAGCAATGACAGCGGGGGGTCGCACAGATACGCAGTATTTT
CDR3: CASSLAMTAGGRTDTQYF

size: .
V: TRBV2
J: TRBJ1-5
D: TRBD1
DNA: TGTGCCAGCAGTGGGGACAGTGAACAGCCCCAGCATTTT
CDR3: CASSGDSEQPQHF

size: .
V: TRBV27
J: TRBJ2-1
D: .
DNA: TGTGCCAGCAGTCTACGACTAGGGCGGGAAAGCTCCTACAATGAGCAGTTCTTC
CDR3: CASSLRLGRESSYNEQFF

size: .
V: TRBV4-1
J: TRBJ2-5
D: TRBD2
DNA: TGCGCCAGCAGCCAAGTTTCGGGGTTCGCTAGCGGGGGTGAGACCCAGTACTTC
CDR3: CASSQVSGFASGGETQYF